This is a list of T cell receptor beta chains from one sample in a study of blood T cell repertoires in COVID-19. Sequencing was performed with immunoSEQ multiplex PCR; in TCRdb, only in-frame clones are kept and a portion is missing. The sample shows 150,000 to 200,000 clones, roughly 83% of them seen only once. Sequenced material: PBMCs or T cells enriched from blood (not recorded which). Receptors were obtained from a woman in her sixties who had recovered from COVID-19. CDR3s include the opening cysteine and the closing phenylalanine or tryptophan. The D gene is left open where the match is weak. A row's size may be missing; if present it is once, few, many or a size class.

D,V,size,J,DNA,CDR3
NA,TRBV3-1/TRBV3-2,NA,TRBJ1-2,TGTGCCAGCAGCCCCCGAGGAGGATTACCCTATGGCTACACCTTC,CASSPRGGLPYGYTF
TRBD2,TRBV11-2,NA,TRBJ2-5,TGTGCCAGCAGCTTAAGACTAGCGGAATACCAAGAGACCCAGTACTTC,CASSLRLAEYQETQYF
NA,TRBV3-1/TRBV3-2,NA,TRBJ2-1,TGTGCCAGCAGCCACGGGGGGCGGGCGGGGGAGCAGTTCTTC,CASSHGGRAGEQFF
TRBD2,TRBV5-4,NA,TRBJ2-5,TGTGCCAGCAGCTTGGTGGTAGCGGGGCAAGAGACCCAGTACTTC,CASSLVVAGQETQYF
NA,TRBV10-2,NA,TRBJ1-4,TGCGCCAGCAGCCAAAACCTAGGAAAACTGTTTTTT,CASSQNLGKLFF
TRBD1,TRBV5-5,NA,TRBJ2-5,TGTGCCAGCACCTCCTCTGGACAGGGAAGTGAGACCCAGTACTTC,CASTSSGQGSETQYF
TRBD1,TRBV4-1,few,TRBJ1-6,TGCGCCAGCAAGCGCGTCGGACAGGGCAAAGAGTCACCCCTCCACTTT,CASKRVGQGKESPLHF
TRBD1,TRBV7-8,NA,TRBJ1-5,TGTGCCAGCAGCTTAATGGGACAGAGAGATCAGCCCCAGCATTTT,CASSLMGQRDQPQHF
NA,TRBV5-4,NA,TRBJ2-5,TGTGCCAGCAGCTTGGGGGGTAGCGCGCAAGAGACCCAGTACTTC,CASSLGGSAQETQYF
NA,TRBV5-4,NA,TRBJ1-1,TGTGCCAGCAGCTCTCGACCCTATTTGCGCAGGCCTGAAGCTTTCTTT,CASSSRPYLRRPEAFF
TRBD1,TRBV2,NA,TRBJ2-5,TGTGCCAGCAGTCAAGGGACAGGCCAAGAGACCCAGTACTTC,CASSQGTGQETQYF
NA,TRBV7-9,NA,TRBJ1-2,TGTGCCAGCAGCTTCGATGGGGGGAAATCGAACTATGGCTACACCTTC,CASSFDGGKSNYGYTF
NA,TRBV28,few,TRBJ1-1,TGTGCCAGCAGCCCGGGGGGCGTGAACACTGAAGCTTTCTTT,CASSPGGVNTEAFF
NA,TRBV24-1,NA,TRBJ2-5,TGTGCCACCAGTGACCAACAGGGCTATCAAGAGACCCAGTACTTC,CATSDQQGYQETQYF
TRBD1,TRBV19,NA,TRBJ1-4,TGTGCCAGTAGTACGAAACAGGGGTTAGCTAATGAAAAACTGTTTTTT,CASSTKQGLANEKLFF
NA,TRBV5-1,NA,TRBJ1-3,TGCGCCAGCAGCTTAACAGGTATCTCTGGAAACACCATATATTTT,CASSLTGISGNTIYF
NA,TRBV29-1,NA,TRBJ2-7,TGCAGCGCCAAGACAAACAGGGTTTCCTACGAGCAGTACTTC,CSAKTNRVSYEQYF
NA,TRBV2,NA,TRBJ1-4,TGTGCCAGCAGCTCCCAGGGAATCAAAACCTCTGAAAAACTGTTTTTT,CASSSQGIKTSEKLFF
NA,TRBV7-8,NA,TRBJ1-5,TGTGCCAGCAGCTTACTGACAGGAACCCGGCCCCAGCATTTT,CASSLLTGTRPQHF